This T cell receptor (beta chain) was recorded in a study of blood T cell repertoires in COVID-19. This table comes from immunoSEQ multiplex PCR, and its TCRdb copy is limited to in-frame clones, with some not included. The sample has around 99,000 clones, about nine tenths seen once; the top ten hold approximately 5.1%. CDR1 and CDR2 from the germline V gene are MNHNY and SVGAGI (reference sequence). CDR3 length equals 14 residues. J was trimmed by 2 bases and V by 7 bases; bases with no gene match: 5. The V call is TRBV6-6, the J call TRBJ2-3, with 8 bases aligning to TRBD1. The sequenced sample was peripheral blood. The source of this sequence is a man aged 45 to 65 with acute or convalescent COVID-19. The CDR3 region is CASTRDRFTDTQYF. CDR3 nucleotides: TGTGCCAGCACCCGGGACAGGTTCACAGATACGCAGTATTTT.